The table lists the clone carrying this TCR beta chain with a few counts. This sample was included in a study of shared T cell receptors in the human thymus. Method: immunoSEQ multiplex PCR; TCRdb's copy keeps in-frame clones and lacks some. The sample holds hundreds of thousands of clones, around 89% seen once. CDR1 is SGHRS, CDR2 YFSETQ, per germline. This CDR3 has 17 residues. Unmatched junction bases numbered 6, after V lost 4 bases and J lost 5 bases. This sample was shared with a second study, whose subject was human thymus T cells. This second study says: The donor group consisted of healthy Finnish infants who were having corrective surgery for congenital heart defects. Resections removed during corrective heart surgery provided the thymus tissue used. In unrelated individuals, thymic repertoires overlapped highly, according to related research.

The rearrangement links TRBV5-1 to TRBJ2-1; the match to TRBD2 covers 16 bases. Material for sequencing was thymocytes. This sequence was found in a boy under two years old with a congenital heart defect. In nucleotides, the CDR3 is TGCGCCAGCAGCAAAGGGACTAGCGGGAGGGAAAACAATGAGCAGTTCTTC. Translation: CASSKGTSGRENNEQFF.